The 7 T cell receptor beta chains listed next were all sequenced from one sample in a study of T cells in Graves' hyperthyroidism and ophthalmopathy. Amplification of TCR beta CDR3 regions was performed using RNA transcripts as template. The HTBI set primed first-round TCR CDR3 RT-PCR. A single record per CDR3 protein comes from TCRdb applying MiXCR to the multiplex PCR reads. This sample has more than 350,000 distinct CDR3 sequences, with 15% to 20% found just once. Sequencing input: blood. The receptors come from a woman between 25 and 40 years old with Graves' hyperthyroidism that later progressed to Graves' ophthalmopathy.

This clonotype was detected a few times. V usage is TRBV19 and J usage is TRBJ1-2; D may be TRBD1 (6 bases). The CDR3 runs to 15 residues. In germline, CDR1 is LNHDA, CDR2 SQIVND (reference sequence). Trimming pared 10 bases from V and 4 bases from J, leaving 22 bases between. The CDR3 reads CATREGGDRIYGYTF. For the CDR3, the DNA is TGTGCCACTCGTGAGGGGGGGGACCGGATCTATGGCTACACCTTC.

This clonotype was seen many times. The rearrangement uses TRBV18 and TRBJ1-2; D gene unclear. Germline V CDR1 and CDR2: KGHSH, LQKENI. Between the trimmed V and J ends, which lost 5 bases and 3 bases, there was a span of 19 bases. The CDR3 consists of 16 residues. CDR3 in amino acids: CASSSGVANSYYGYTF. CDR3 DNA sequence: TGTGCCAGCTCATCCGGGGTCGCGAATTCCTACTATGGCTACACCTTC.

In its sample, this clonotype was seen a few times. The chain employs TRBV11-2 and TRBJ2-7; D is ambiguous. The V gene's germline CDR1 is SGHAT and CDR2 FQNNGV. V lost 8 bases to trimming and J lost 2 bases, with 16 bases between them. The CDR3 spans 14 residues. The DNA for the CDR3 is TGTGCCAGCGCGGATGGCCGACTCACCTACGAGCAGTACTTC. This gives the protein CASADGRLTYEQYF.

The rearrangement uses TRBV20-1 and TRBJ2-7; 10 positions agree with TRBD2. The ends lost 4 bases at V and 7 bases at J; junction bases unmatched: 13. The CDR3 contains 15 residues. Per the germline V gene, CDR1 is DFQATT and CDR2 is SNEGSKA (reference sequence). CDR3: CSAINPLAGGDEQYF. CDR3 nucleotides: TGCAGTGCTATTAACCCCTTAGCGGGGGGTGATGAGCAGTACTTC.

This clonotype was recorded many times. The chain links TRBV2 to TRBJ2-1, with D tentatively TRBD2 (6 bases). Germline V gives CDR1 SNHLY, CDR2 FYNNEI. V was cut by 6 bases and J by 2 bases, with 14 bases left in between. This CDR3 spans 15 amino acids. The CDR3 is CASREGLSAYNEQFF. The CDR3, as DNA: TGTGCCAGCAGAGAGGGACTCTCCGCCTACAATGAGCAGTTCTTC.

Notes on this clonotype: This may be a read error, as it is one base from a much larger clone. V usage is TRBV6-5 and J usage is TRBJ2-1; 7 positions match TRBD2. Germline-derived CDR1 and CDR2 are MNHEY and SVGAGI. The length of the CDR3 is 15 residues. CDR3 amino acids: CPSSLQRGAYNEQFF. CDR3 sequence (DNA): TGTCCCAGCAGTTTACAGCGGGGCGCTTACAATGAGCAGTTCTTC.

In this sample, this clonotype turned up a few times. The V gene is TRBV19, the J gene TRBJ2-7; 10 nucleotides match TRBD2. V lost 3 bases, J lost 3 bases, and 2 bases stayed unmatched. In germline, CDR1 is LNHDA, CDR2 SQIVND (reference sequence). The CDR3 is made up of 14 amino acids. As DNA, the CDR3 is TGTGCCAGTAGTATTTCTAGCGGGAGCTACGAGCAGTACTTC. Its translation: CASSISSGSYEQYF.